This T cell receptor beta chain was documented in a study of blood T cell repertoires in COVID-19. Study context: Acute-phase and convalescent COVID-19 samples originated in the United States, Italy and Spain. Sample material is recorded as cDNA or gDNA derived from T cells, B-cell-depleted T cells, or PBMCs.

V lost 6 bases and J lost 0, with 17 bases in between. The CDR3 runs 16 residues. Germline V gene lookup returns CDR1 MNHEY and CDR2 SMNVEV (reference sequence). Per the original data handling: Using reference gene primer amplification, nucleated cell counts were estimated. The table came from immunoSEQ multiplex PCR; TCRdb's copy has only in-frame clones and leaves some out. V and J calls and clone size follow that table, whereas D and trimming were derived from the DNA. The repertoire holds about 200,000 clones, with around four fifths as singletons. This clone was observed a few times. The receptor was derived from a woman aged 70-85 years with active or convalescent COVID-19. Sequencing was performed on peripheral blood. V usage is TRBV27 and J usage is TRBJ1-1; TRBD1 might be the D (5 bases). This CDR3 is CASSPAGGWVNTEAFF. The CDR3 DNA follows: TGTGCCAGCAGCCCTGCCGGGGGATGGGTGAACACTGAAGCTTTCTTT.